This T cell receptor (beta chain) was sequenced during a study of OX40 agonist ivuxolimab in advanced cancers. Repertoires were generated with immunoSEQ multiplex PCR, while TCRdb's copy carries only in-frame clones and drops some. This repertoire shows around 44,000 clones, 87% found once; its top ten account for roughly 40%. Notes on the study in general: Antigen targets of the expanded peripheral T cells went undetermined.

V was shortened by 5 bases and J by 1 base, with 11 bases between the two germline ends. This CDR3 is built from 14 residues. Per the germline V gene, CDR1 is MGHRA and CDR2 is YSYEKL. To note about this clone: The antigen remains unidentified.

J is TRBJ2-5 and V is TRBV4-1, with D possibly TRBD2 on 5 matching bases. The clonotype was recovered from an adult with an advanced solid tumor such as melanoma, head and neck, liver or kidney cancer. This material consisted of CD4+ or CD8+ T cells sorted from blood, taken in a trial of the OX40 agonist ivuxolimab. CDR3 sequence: CASSSGLPQETQYF. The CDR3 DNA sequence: TGCGCCAGCAGCTCCGGACTCCCCCAAGAGACCCAGTACTTC.